The clone carrying this T cell receptor (beta chain) was recorded once. Antigen: not known. The data were obtained in a study of T cell responses to AZD1222 COVID-19 vaccine. General study results and limits: Seropositivity was recorded at baseline in only five to seven AZD1222 recipients. Donors were mostly white British, more females; clonal diversity possibly underestimated. Without day 14 samples, only post-peak T cell repertoires were studied. Vaccination with two AZD1222 doses was followed by a rise in Spike-specific TCR breadth and depth.

Losses at the gene ends were 7 bases for V and 2 bases for J; bases not matched to a gene: 21. This CDR3 has 19 amino acids. Here immunoSEQ multiplex PCR was the method, and the copy in TCRdb shows in-frame clones only, minus some. The table shows some 150,000 clones, with 88% occurring only once. The sample was peripheral blood, taken on day 0 of AZD1222 vaccination. This sequence joins TRBV23-1 and TRBJ2-3; TRBD2 agrees at 7 bases. TRBV23-1 is an ORF for which the function is uncertain. This receptor was taken from an adult in good health. In DNA, the CDR3 is TGCGCCAGCACGGGCACCAAAATTTGCGGGAGCCCCTACACAGATACGCAGTATTTT. It translates to CASTGTKICGSPYTDTQYF.